A single T cell receptor beta chain is shown here with its context. This sample was included in a study of blood T cell repertoires in COVID-19. Across the study: T cells, B-cell-depleted T cells, or PBMCs provided the cDNA or gDNA that served as material.

Profiling relied on immunoSEQ multiplex PCR, and the TCRdb table lists in-frame clones only, not all of them. The table includes 75,000 to 85,000 clones, about 85% detected once. The clonotype originates from a man in his 60s with COVID-19, enrolled during active disease. Source material: peripheral blood.

The CDR3 here is CASSAQGRNTEAFF. The CDR3 nucleotides read TGTGCCAGTAGTGCGCAGGGAAGAAACACTGAAGCTTTCTTT. The chain carries TRBV19 and TRBJ1-1; possible D gene TRBD1, 5 bases. V was shortened by 5 bases and J by 2 bases, with 12 bases between the two germline ends. Germline loops: CDR1 LNHDA, CDR2 SQIVND (reference sequence). CDR3 size: 14 residues.